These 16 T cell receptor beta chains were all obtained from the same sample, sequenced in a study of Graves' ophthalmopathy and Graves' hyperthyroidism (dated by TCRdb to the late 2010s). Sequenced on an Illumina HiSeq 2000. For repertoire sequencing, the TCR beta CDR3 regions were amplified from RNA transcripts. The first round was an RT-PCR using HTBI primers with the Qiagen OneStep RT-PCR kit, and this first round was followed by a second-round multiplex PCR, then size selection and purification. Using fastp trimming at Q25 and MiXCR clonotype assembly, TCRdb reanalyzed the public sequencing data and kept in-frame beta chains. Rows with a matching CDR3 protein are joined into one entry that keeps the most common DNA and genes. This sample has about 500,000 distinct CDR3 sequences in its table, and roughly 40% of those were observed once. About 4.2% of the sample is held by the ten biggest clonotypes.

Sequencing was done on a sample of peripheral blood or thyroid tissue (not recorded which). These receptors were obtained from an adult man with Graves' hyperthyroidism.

CDR3: CASSPGHDTGELFF. The CDR3 coding sequence is TGTGCCAGCAGCCCAGGACACGACACCGGGGAGCTGTTTTTT. The chain joins TRBV7-9 to TRBJ2-2, with D perhaps matching TRBD1 (5 bases). This CDR3 has 14 amino acids. Germline V gives CDR1 SEHNR, CDR2 FQNEAQ (reference sequence). Trimming removed 5 bases from V and 3 bases from J, with 10 bases in between.

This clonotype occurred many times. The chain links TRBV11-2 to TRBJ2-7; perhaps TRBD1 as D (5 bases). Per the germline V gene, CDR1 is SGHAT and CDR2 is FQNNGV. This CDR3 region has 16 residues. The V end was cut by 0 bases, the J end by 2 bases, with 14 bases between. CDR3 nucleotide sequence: TGTGCCAGCAGCTTAGATACAGGCAACTTACCCTACGAGCAGTACTTC. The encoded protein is CASSLDTGNLPYEQYF. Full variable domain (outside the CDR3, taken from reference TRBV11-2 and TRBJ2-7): EAGVAQSPRYKIIEKRQSVAFWCNPISGHATLYWYQQILGQGPKLLIQFQNNGVVDDSQLPKDRFSAERLKGVDSTLKIQPAKLEDSAVYLCASSLDTGNLPYEQYFGPGTRLTVT.

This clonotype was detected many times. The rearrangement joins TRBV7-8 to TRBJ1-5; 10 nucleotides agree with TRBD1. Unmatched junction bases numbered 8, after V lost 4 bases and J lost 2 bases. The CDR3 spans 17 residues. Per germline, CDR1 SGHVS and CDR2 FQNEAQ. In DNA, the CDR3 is TGTGCCAGCAGCTCCTACGACAGGGGGCAGGGCAATCAGCCCCAGCATTTT. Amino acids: CASSSYDRGQGNQPQHF.

The CDR3 here is CASSPWGQPQETQYF. In nucleotides, the CDR3 is TGTGCCAGCTCACCATGGGGACAGCCCCAAGAGACCCAGTACTTC. This chain links TRBV18 with TRBJ2-5, with 7 bases aligning to TRBD1. The germline CDR1 and CDR2 sequences are KGHSH and LQKENI. The CDR3 has 15 amino acids. V shed 2 bases, J shed 1 base, and the junction held 4 bases outside the gene matches.

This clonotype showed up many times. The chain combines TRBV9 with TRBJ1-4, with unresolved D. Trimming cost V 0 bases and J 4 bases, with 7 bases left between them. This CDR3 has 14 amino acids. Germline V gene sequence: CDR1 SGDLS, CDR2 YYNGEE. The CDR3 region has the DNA TGTGCCAGCAGCGTAGATTGGAGTAATGAAAAACTGTTTTTT. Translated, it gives CASSVDWSNEKLFF.

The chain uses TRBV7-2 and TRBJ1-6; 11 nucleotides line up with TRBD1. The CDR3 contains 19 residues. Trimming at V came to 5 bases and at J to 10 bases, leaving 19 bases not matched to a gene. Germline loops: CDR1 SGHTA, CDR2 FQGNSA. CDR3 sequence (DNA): TGTGCCAGCAGCGAGGACAGGGGGCTGGGGGGCCTAATGCAATCACCCCTCCACTTT. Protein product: CASSEDRGLGGLMQSPLHF.

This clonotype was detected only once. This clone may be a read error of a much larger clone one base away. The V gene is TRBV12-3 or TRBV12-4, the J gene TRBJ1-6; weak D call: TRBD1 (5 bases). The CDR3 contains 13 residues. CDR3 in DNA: TGTGCCGGCAGTTTCTGGGGGGGAAGGGCCCTCCACTTT. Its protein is CAGSFWGGRALHF.

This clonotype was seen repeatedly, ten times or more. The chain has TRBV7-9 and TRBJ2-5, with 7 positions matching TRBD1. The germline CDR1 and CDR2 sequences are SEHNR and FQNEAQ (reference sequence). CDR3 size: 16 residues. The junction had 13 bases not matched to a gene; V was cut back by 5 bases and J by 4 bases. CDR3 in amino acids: CASSLEGQSRGETQYF. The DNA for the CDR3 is TGTGCCAGCAGCCTAGAGGGACAGTCCCGAGGAGAGACCCAGTACTTC.

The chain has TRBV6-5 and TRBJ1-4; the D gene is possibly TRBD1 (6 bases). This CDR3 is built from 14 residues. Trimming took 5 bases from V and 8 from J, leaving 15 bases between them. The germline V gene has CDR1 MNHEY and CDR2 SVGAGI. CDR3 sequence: CASSERGGGEKLFF. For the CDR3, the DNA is TGTGCCAGCAGTGAACGGGGGGGCGGCGAAAAACTGTTTTTT.

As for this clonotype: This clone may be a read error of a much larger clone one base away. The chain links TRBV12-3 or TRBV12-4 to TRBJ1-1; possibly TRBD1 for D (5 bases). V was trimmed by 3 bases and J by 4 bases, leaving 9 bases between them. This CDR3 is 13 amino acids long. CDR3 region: CASSFGRATEAFF. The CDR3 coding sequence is TGTGCCAGCAGTTTCGGCAGGGCCACTGAAGCTTTCTTT.

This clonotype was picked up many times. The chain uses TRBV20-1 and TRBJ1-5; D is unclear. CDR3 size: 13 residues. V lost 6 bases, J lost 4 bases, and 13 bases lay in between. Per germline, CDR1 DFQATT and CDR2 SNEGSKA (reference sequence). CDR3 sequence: CSAHATGNQPQHF. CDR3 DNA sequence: TGCAGTGCCCACGCTACGGGGAATCAGCCCCAGCATTTT.

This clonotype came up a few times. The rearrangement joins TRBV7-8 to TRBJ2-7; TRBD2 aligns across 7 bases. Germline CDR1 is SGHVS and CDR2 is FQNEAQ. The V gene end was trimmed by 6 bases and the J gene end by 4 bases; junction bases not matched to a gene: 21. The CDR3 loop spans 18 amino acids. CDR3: CASSHLGGGPEGRYEQYF. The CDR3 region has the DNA TGTGCCAGCAGTCACCTTGGGGGAGGGCCTGAGGGCAGATACGAGCAGTACTTC.

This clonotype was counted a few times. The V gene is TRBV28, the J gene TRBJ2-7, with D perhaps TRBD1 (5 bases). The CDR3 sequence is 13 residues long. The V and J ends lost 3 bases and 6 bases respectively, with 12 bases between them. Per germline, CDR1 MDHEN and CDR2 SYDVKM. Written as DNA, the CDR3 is TGTGCCAGCAGTTTGGACATAACCACCGAGCAGTACTTC. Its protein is CASSLDITTEQYF.

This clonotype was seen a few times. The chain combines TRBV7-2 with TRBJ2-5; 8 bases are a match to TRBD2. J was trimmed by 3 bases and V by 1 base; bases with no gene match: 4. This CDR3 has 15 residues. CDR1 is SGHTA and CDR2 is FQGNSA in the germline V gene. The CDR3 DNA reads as TGTGCCAGCAGCTTAGAACCGGGACTAGAAGAGACCCAGTACTTC. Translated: CASSLEPGLEETQYF.

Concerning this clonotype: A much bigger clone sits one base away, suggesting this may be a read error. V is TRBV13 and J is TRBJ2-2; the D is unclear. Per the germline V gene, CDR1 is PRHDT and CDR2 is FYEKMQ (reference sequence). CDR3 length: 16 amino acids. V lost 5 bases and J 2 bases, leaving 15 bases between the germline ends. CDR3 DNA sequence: TGTGCCAGCAGCGTATATCAGGCGACTAACACCGGGGAGCTGTTTTTT. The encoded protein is CASSVYQATNTGELFF.

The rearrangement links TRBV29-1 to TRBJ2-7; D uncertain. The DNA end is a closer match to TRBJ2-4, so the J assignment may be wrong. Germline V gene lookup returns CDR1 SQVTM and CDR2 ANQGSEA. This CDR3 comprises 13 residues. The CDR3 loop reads CSVEGANKNIQYF. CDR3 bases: TGCAGCGTTGAAGGGGCCAACAAAAACATTCAGTACTTC.